The rows below give T cell receptor beta chains drawn from one sample of a study of blood T cells in healthy people across ages. TCRdb recomputed calls from the 5' RACE reads with MiXCR, one row per CDR3 protein. The sample includes 580,000 or so distinct CDR3 sequences, roughly 43% of them seen just once. The sample taken for sequencing was blood. The receptors were gathered from a man older than 75 in good health. CDR3s include the opening cysteine and the closing phenylalanine or tryptophan. The D gene is left open where the match is weak. Clone size is given for some rows only: seen once, a few or many times, or a class if the clone is expanded.

j_call: TRBJ1-2
v_call: TRBV2
d_call: NA
clone_size: NA
cdr3_nt: TGTGCCAGCAGCGGCGCTGGGGGTTTAAACTATGGCTACACCTTC
cdr3_aa: CASSGAGGLNYGYTF

j_call: TRBJ2-7
v_call: TRBV12-3/TRBV12-4
d_call: NA
clone_size: NA
cdr3_nt: TGTGCCAGCAGTGTGGAGGACTCCTACGAGCAGTACTTC
cdr3_aa: CASSVEDSYEQYF

j_call: TRBJ2-5
v_call: TRBV29-1
d_call: TRBD1
clone_size: NA
cdr3_nt: TGCAGCGTTGAACGGACAGGGGGCCGGGAGACCCAGTACTTC
cdr3_aa: CSVERTGGRETQYF

j_call: TRBJ2-7
v_call: TRBV12-3/TRBV12-4
d_call: TRBD1
clone_size: NA
cdr3_nt: TGTGCCAGCAGCCGACGGACAGGGGGCAACGAGCAGTACTTC
cdr3_aa: CASSRRTGGNEQYF

j_call: TRBJ1-2
v_call: TRBV29-1
d_call: NA
clone_size: NA
cdr3_nt: TGCAGCGTTGATGGCCCAGGTTATGGCTACACCTTC
cdr3_aa: CSVDGPGYGYTF

j_call: TRBJ2-5
v_call: TRBV15
d_call: NA
clone_size: NA
cdr3_nt: TGTGCCACCAGCAGACCCCGGGAGACCCAGTACTTC
cdr3_aa: CATSRPRETQYF

j_call: TRBJ2-4
v_call: TRBV4-2
d_call: TRBD2
clone_size: NA
cdr3_nt: TGTGCCGGCAGCCCCATAGCGGGGGGGCCGTTAAACATTCAGTACTTC
cdr3_aa: CAGSPIAGGPLNIQYF

j_call: TRBJ2-5
v_call: TRBV11-2
d_call: NA
clone_size: NA
cdr3_nt: TGTGCCAGCAGCTTGGGGCCGCAGACCCAGTACTTC
cdr3_aa: CASSLGPQTQYF

j_call: TRBJ2-5
v_call: TRBV11-3
d_call: NA
clone_size: NA
cdr3_nt: TGTGCCAGCAGCTTAGGCAGAGCTCAGACCCAGTACTTC
cdr3_aa: CASSLGRAQTQYF

j_call: TRBJ1-1
v_call: TRBV6-1
d_call: TRBD1
clone_size: NA
cdr3_nt: TGTGCCAGCAGTAGGGACAGATTTAACACTGAAGCTTTCTTT
cdr3_aa: CASSRDRFNTEAFF

j_call: TRBJ2-5
v_call: TRBV6-5
d_call: TRBD2
clone_size: many
cdr3_nt: TGTGCCAGCGGAAGGGGACTAGCGGGACAAGAGACCCAGTACTTC
cdr3_aa: CASGRGLAGQETQYF

j_call: TRBJ2-2
v_call: TRBV6-6
d_call: NA
clone_size: NA
cdr3_nt: TGTGCCAGCAGTTACTACGGCTTCCAGGGTGACACCGGGGAGCTGTTTTTT
cdr3_aa: CASSYYGFQGDTGELFF

j_call: TRBJ1-2
v_call: TRBV14
d_call: NA
clone_size: few
cdr3_nt: TGTGCCAGCAGCCAAGGACCGGGAGGGGGCTACACCTTC
cdr3_aa: CASSQGPGGGYTF

j_call: TRBJ1-1
v_call: TRBV6-6
d_call: NA
clone_size: few
cdr3_nt: TGTGCCAGCAGTTACTCGGCGGGAAACACTGAAGCTTTCTTT
cdr3_aa: CASSYSAGNTEAFF

j_call: TRBJ2-1
v_call: TRBV7-2
d_call: TRBD1
clone_size: NA
cdr3_nt: TGTGCCAGCAGCTCGGACAGGGGAGGTTACAATGAGCAGTTCTTC
cdr3_aa: CASSSDRGGYNEQFF

j_call: TRBJ2-1
v_call: TRBV5-1
d_call: NA
clone_size: many
cdr3_nt: TGCGCCAGCAGCCCGGCTCTGGGCGGCTCCTACAATGAGCAGTTCTTC
cdr3_aa: CASSPALGGSYNEQFF

j_call: TRBJ2-3
v_call: TRBV9
d_call: NA
clone_size: few
cdr3_nt: TGTGCCAGCAGCGCCCACGCTAGCGTACGCACAGATACGCAGTATTTT
cdr3_aa: CASSAHASVRTDTQYF

j_call: TRBJ2-7
v_call: TRBV29-1
d_call: TRBD2
clone_size: few
cdr3_nt: TGCAGCGTGGGGACTAGCGCCTACGAGCAGTACTTC
cdr3_aa: CSVGTSAYEQYF

j_call: TRBJ2-4
v_call: TRBV7-8
d_call: TRBD1
clone_size: NA
cdr3_nt: TGTGCCAGCAGCAAACAGGGGGCGAGAGAGCAGTACTTC
cdr3_aa: CASSKQGAREQYF

j_call: TRBJ2-3
v_call: TRBV12-3/TRBV12-4
d_call: NA
clone_size: few
cdr3_nt: TGTGCCAGCAGTTTAGGAGGGGGGGAAGATACGCAGTATTTT
cdr3_aa: CASSLGGGEDTQYF

j_call: TRBJ2-4
v_call: TRBV29-1
d_call: TRBD2
clone_size: NA
cdr3_nt: TGCAGCGTTGAAGGGACTAGCGAGGAAAACATTCAGTACTTC
cdr3_aa: CSVEGTSEENIQYF

j_call: TRBJ1-4
v_call: TRBV5-1
d_call: NA
clone_size: NA
cdr3_nt: TGCGCCAGCAGCTTCGGGAACAGAAATGAAAAACTGTTTTTT
cdr3_aa: CASSFGNRNEKLFF